This T cell receptor (beta chain) was identified during a study of blood T cell repertoires in COVID-19. In the study overall: The origin of the acute and convalescent COVID-19 samples was the United States, Italy and Spain. PBMCs, B-cell-depleted T cells, or T cells were the source of the cDNA or gDNA that made up the material.

In the original analysis: Quantification of nucleated cells was approximated via reference gene primer amplification. Libraries were prepared by immunoSEQ multiplex PCR; TCRdb keeps only in-frame clonotypes and omits some of them. V, J and clone size are taken as reported in that table, and D and trimming were inferred from the DNA itself. In the table there are 200,000 to 250,000 clones, about 91% of which are singletons. Germline loops: CDR1 SGHDN, CDR2 FVKESK. CDR3 length: 13 amino acids. V was clipped by 0 bases and J by 5 bases, with 7 bases between them. The receptor was derived from a man aged 18 to 29 with active or convalescent COVID-19. Material for sequencing was peripheral blood. The genes are TRBV14 and TRBJ1-2; D call uncertain. The CDR3 here is CASSQDRSYGYTF. DNA for the CDR3: TGTGCCAGCAGCCAAGACAGATCTTATGGCTACACCTTC.